A selection of T cell receptor beta chains follows, all from one sample in a study of Ad26.COV2.S vaccination and SARS-CoV-2 variants. Generated by immunoSEQ multiplex PCR, the TCRdb table keeps only in-frame clones and is missing some. The profile covers around 310,000 clones, with 85% to 90% appearing a single time and over 5% taken by the ten largest. The sample consisted of peripheral blood, taken in a trial of Ad26.COV2.S vaccine versus placebo. The receptors shown here come from a person between 18 and 60 years old who received the Ad26.COV2.S COVID-19 vaccine or a placebo. Both conserved end residues are part of each CDR3. A D gene is named only where the DNA matches it firmly. Size tells how often a clone was seen (once, few, many) or the class of an expanded clone, and some rows leave it out.

d_gene: -
j_gene: TRBJ2-2
abundance: -
v_gene: TRBV18
CDR3nt: TGTGCCAGCTCACCCGTTTTACCGAGCACCGGGGAGCTGTTTTTT
CDR3aa: CASSPVLPSTGELFF

d_gene: -
j_gene: TRBJ1-3
abundance: -
v_gene: TRBV5-1
CDR3nt: TGCGCCAGCAGCTTGGTGGCAGGTGGGGCTGGAAACACCATATATTTT
CDR3aa: CASSLVAGGAGNTIYF

d_gene: TRBD1
j_gene: TRBJ1-2
abundance: -
v_gene: TRBV7-2
CDR3nt: TGTGCCAGCAGGGTTGCCGGGACAGGGCGCTATGGCTACACCTTC
CDR3aa: CASRVAGTGRYGYTF

d_gene: TRBD2
j_gene: TRBJ2-5
abundance: -
v_gene: TRBV4-1
CDR3nt: TGCGCCAGCAGCCAAAGGGTAGCGGGGGGGGAGACCCAGTACTTC
CDR3aa: CASSQRVAGGETQYF

d_gene: -
j_gene: TRBJ1-1
abundance: -
v_gene: TRBV5-6
CDR3nt: TGTGCCAGCAGCTTGCCGCCCTCGAACACTGAAGCTTTCTTT
CDR3aa: CASSLPPSNTEAFF

d_gene: -
j_gene: TRBJ1-1
abundance: -
v_gene: TRBV19
CDR3nt: TGTGCCAGTAGTATTAGGATGAACACTGAAGCTTTCTTT
CDR3aa: CASSIRMNTEAFF

d_gene: -
j_gene: TRBJ2-1
abundance: -
v_gene: TRBV9
CDR3nt: TGTGCCAGCAGCGTAGGGGTAGGTGGAGAAAACGATGAGCAGTTCTTC
CDR3aa: CASSVGVGGENDEQFF

d_gene: TRBD1
j_gene: TRBJ1-1
abundance: -
v_gene: TRBV7-2
CDR3nt: TGTGCCAGCAGCTTAGTACAGGGGCACACTGAAGCTTTCTTT
CDR3aa: CASSLVQGHTEAFF

d_gene: -
j_gene: TRBJ2-3
abundance: few
v_gene: TRBV4-3
CDR3nt: TGCGCCAGCAGCCAAGAGAGCAGGAGGGGGCGTGCAGATACGCAGTATTTT
CDR3aa: CASSQESRRGRADTQYF

d_gene: -
j_gene: TRBJ2-2
abundance: -
v_gene: TRBV12-5
CDR3nt: TGTGCTAGTGGTTTGGATCTCGGGGAGCTGTTTTTT
CDR3aa: CASGLDLGELFF

d_gene: -
j_gene: TRBJ1-1
abundance: -
v_gene: TRBV19
CDR3nt: TGTGCCAGTAGTATAGGAGGGGGGGCCCGGCAAAAGAAAGCTTTCTTT
CDR3aa: CASSIGGGARQKKAFF

d_gene: -
j_gene: TRBJ1-5
abundance: -
v_gene: TRBV3-1/TRBV3-2
CDR3nt: TGTGCCAGCAGCCAAGGGCCCCAGCCCCAGCATTTT
CDR3aa: CASSQGPQPQHF

d_gene: -
j_gene: TRBJ2-3
abundance: -
v_gene: TRBV12-3/TRBV12-4
CDR3nt: TGTGCCAGCAGTCCAACCTCGGGCGATACGCAGTATTTT
CDR3aa: CASSPTSGDTQYF

d_gene: TRBD1
j_gene: TRBJ2-5
abundance: -
v_gene: TRBV2
CDR3nt: TGTGCCAGCAGTGCCGACAGGGGAGAAGAGACCCAGTACTTC
CDR3aa: CASSADRGEETQYF

d_gene: -
j_gene: TRBJ1-1
abundance: -
v_gene: TRBV7-2
CDR3nt: TGTGCCAGCAGCTCCCGGGGGGGCGCTGAAGCTTTCTTT
CDR3aa: CASSSRGGAEAFF

d_gene: -
j_gene: TRBJ2-6
abundance: -
v_gene: TRBV11-3
CDR3nt: TGTGCCAGCAGCTTGGGGTCTGGGGCCAACGTCCTGACTTTC
CDR3aa: CASSLGSGANVLTF

d_gene: TRBD1
j_gene: TRBJ1-3
abundance: -
v_gene: TRBV29-1
CDR3nt: TGCAGCGTTACAGGGGAGGGAAACACCATATATTTT
CDR3aa: CSVTGEGNTIYF

d_gene: -
j_gene: TRBJ1-5
abundance: -
v_gene: TRBV7-2
CDR3nt: TGTGCCAGCAGCTTAGTCTCCGGAGGTCACGGTCAGCCCCAGCATTTT
CDR3aa: CASSLVSGGHGQPQHF

d_gene: -
j_gene: TRBJ2-7
abundance: -
v_gene: TRBV18
CDR3nt: TGTGCCAGCTCACCCCCTGGGACTCGTGGCTACGAGCAGTACTTC
CDR3aa: CASSPPGTRGYEQYF

d_gene: TRBD1
j_gene: TRBJ1-1
abundance: -
v_gene: TRBV5-1
CDR3nt: TGCGCCAGCAGCGCAACTCCCGGGACAGGGGGCGGTTTTAACACTGAAGCTTTCTTT
CDR3aa: CASSATPGTGGGFNTEAFF

d_gene: -
j_gene: TRBJ1-1
abundance: -
v_gene: TRBV29-1
CDR3nt: TGCAGCGTCCTGAGGGTCAGAGCTATGAACACTGAAGCTTTCTTT
CDR3aa: CSVLRVRAMNTEAFF

d_gene: -
j_gene: TRBJ2-1
abundance: -
v_gene: TRBV11-3
CDR3nt: TGTGCCAGCAGCTCTAGGCAAGGGACAACTTTTCTCGGCAATGAGCAGTTCTTC
CDR3aa: CASSSRQGTTFLGNEQFF

d_gene: -
j_gene: TRBJ1-1
abundance: -
v_gene: TRBV28
CDR3nt: TGTGCCAGCAGCTACGACAGGCTCGACACTGAAGCTTTCTTT
CDR3aa: CASSYDRLDTEAFF

d_gene: TRBD1
j_gene: TRBJ1-5
abundance: -
v_gene: TRBV5-1
CDR3nt: TGCGCCAGCAGCCAAGGACAGGGGCCCTTTAGCAATCAGCCCCAGCATTTT
CDR3aa: CASSQGQGPFSNQPQHF

d_gene: -
j_gene: TRBJ2-1
abundance: -
v_gene: TRBV11-1
CDR3nt: TGTGCCAGCAGCTTAGATCCTGGATACAATGAGCAGTTCTTC
CDR3aa: CASSLDPGYNEQFF

d_gene: -
j_gene: TRBJ1-1
abundance: once
v_gene: TRBV7-9
CDR3nt: TGTGCCAGCAGCTCTAATCTGCTAGACCAGAACACTGAAGCTTTCTTT
CDR3aa: CASSSNLLDQNTEAFF

d_gene: TRBD2
j_gene: TRBJ2-3
abundance: -
v_gene: TRBV19
CDR3nt: TGTGCCAGTAGTATGGGCCCCCCGGGGCTAGCGGGAGCAGATACGCAGTATTTT
CDR3aa: CASSMGPPGLAGADTQYF

d_gene: -
j_gene: TRBJ1-2
abundance: -
v_gene: TRBV12-3/TRBV12-4
CDR3nt: TGTGCCAGCAGCCATAGGGTTTATGGCTACACCTTC
CDR3aa: CASSHRVYGYTF

d_gene: -
j_gene: TRBJ2-5
abundance: -
v_gene: TRBV4-1
CDR3nt: TGCGCCAGCAGCCAAGATGTAAAGGAGACCCAGTACTTC
CDR3aa: CASSQDVKETQYF

d_gene: TRBD1
j_gene: TRBJ2-2
abundance: -
v_gene: TRBV19
CDR3nt: TGTGCCAGTAGTATCGATTGGACCGGGACAGTGACGAACACCGGGGAGCTGTTTTTT
CDR3aa: CASSIDWTGTVTNTGELFF

d_gene: TRBD1
j_gene: TRBJ2-4
abundance: -
v_gene: TRBV6-2/TRBV6-3
CDR3nt: TGTGCCAGCAGTTTCCACGCACCCGACAGGGGAAACATTCAGTACTTC
CDR3aa: CASSFHAPDRGNIQYF

d_gene: TRBD1
j_gene: TRBJ1-1
abundance: -
v_gene: TRBV5-6
CDR3nt: TGTGCCAGCAGCCTAGGGAGGCAGGGGGCGCGTGTCACTGAAGCTTTCTTT
CDR3aa: CASSLGRQGARVTEAFF

d_gene: -
j_gene: TRBJ1-1
abundance: -
v_gene: TRBV9
CDR3nt: TGTGCCAGCAGAGCGCGAGGGGGTGGGAACACTGAAGCTTTCTTT
CDR3aa: CASRARGGGNTEAFF

d_gene: TRBD2
j_gene: TRBJ2-2
abundance: -
v_gene: TRBV13
CDR3nt: TGTGCCAGCAGCTTAAGCGGGGTACACACCGGGGAGCTGTTTTTT
CDR3aa: CASSLSGVHTGELFF

d_gene: TRBD1
j_gene: TRBJ1-1
abundance: -
v_gene: TRBV5-1
CDR3nt: TGCGCCAGCAGCTCCCCGGACAGGGGGCCGTTCACTGAAGCTTTCTTT
CDR3aa: CASSSPDRGPFTEAFF

d_gene: -
j_gene: TRBJ1-2
abundance: -
v_gene: TRBV6-1
CDR3nt: TGTGCCAGCAGTGAACAGGGGAAAGATGGCTACACCTTC
CDR3aa: CASSEQGKDGYTF

d_gene: -
j_gene: TRBJ1-5
abundance: -
v_gene: TRBV6-6
CDR3nt: TGTGCCAGCAGTACCGAGGGCAATCAGCCCCAGCATTTT
CDR3aa: CASSTEGNQPQHF

d_gene: -
j_gene: TRBJ1-2
abundance: -
v_gene: TRBV3-1/TRBV3-2
CDR3nt: TGTGCCAGCAGCCAACAACTGGGCAGCTACTATGGCTACACCTTC
CDR3aa: CASSQQLGSYYGYTF

d_gene: -
j_gene: TRBJ1-6
abundance: -
v_gene: TRBV6-5
CDR3nt: TGTGCCAGCAGCACAAGTCCCTATAATTCACCCCTCCACTTT
CDR3aa: CASSTSPYNSPLHF

d_gene: -
j_gene: TRBJ2-3
abundance: -
v_gene: TRBV19
CDR3nt: TGTGCCAGTAGTATAGATGGGGGGGCCGGTTTTGTGACGCAGTATTTT
CDR3aa: CASSIDGGAGFVTQYF

d_gene: -
j_gene: TRBJ1-1
abundance: -
v_gene: TRBV7-2
CDR3nt: TGTGCCAGCATCGAAGGTGACCTAGAAGCTTTCTTT
CDR3aa: CASIEGDLEAFF

d_gene: -
j_gene: TRBJ1-1
abundance: -
v_gene: TRBV6-5
CDR3nt: TGTGCCAGCAGTTACGAGACAGGTTGGGGGAACACTGAAGCTTTCTTT
CDR3aa: CASSYETGWGNTEAFF

d_gene: TRBD1
j_gene: TRBJ2-7
abundance: -
v_gene: TRBV2
CDR3nt: TGTGCCAGTGACGACAGGGGTTCCGACGAGCAGTACTTC
CDR3aa: CASDDRGSDEQYF

d_gene: -
j_gene: TRBJ2-2
abundance: -
v_gene: TRBV6-5
CDR3nt: TGTGCCAGCAGTCTCCCACAGGGCGATCGGGAGCTGTTTTTT
CDR3aa: CASSLPQGDRELFF

d_gene: TRBD2
j_gene: TRBJ2-2
abundance: -
v_gene: TRBV6-5
CDR3nt: TGTGCCAGCACTGGGGCGGGAGTTATTCCCGGGGAGCTGTTTTTT
CDR3aa: CASTGAGVIPGELFF

d_gene: TRBD2
j_gene: TRBJ2-4
abundance: -
v_gene: TRBV5-4
CDR3nt: TGTGCCAGCAGTTTTGAGGGAAGCGGGGGCGGGAACATTCAGTACTTC
CDR3aa: CASSFEGSGGGNIQYF

d_gene: -
j_gene: TRBJ1-1
abundance: -
v_gene: TRBV18
CDR3nt: TGTGCCAGCTCACCACCTGGGGGGGTTGAAGCTTTCTTT
CDR3aa: CASSPPGGVEAFF